The next 23 T cell receptor beta chains were all read from a single sample in a study of blood T cell repertoires in COVID-19. The assay was immunoSEQ multiplex PCR, and TCRdb's table has in-frame clones only and misses some. The profile covers approximately 170,000 clones, with about 92% appearing a single time and roughly a sixth taken by the ten largest. Specimen: peripheral blood. These receptors originate from a man in his sixties with active or convalescent COVID-19.

This sequence joins TRBV3-1 (or the pseudogene TRBV3-2) and TRBJ1-2; 7 bases match TRBD1. V trimming: 4 bases; J trimming: 3 bases; junction bases outside the gene matches: 2. The CDR3 covers 13 residues. Germline values: CDR1 LGHDT, CDR2 YNNKEL (reference sequence). This CDR3 is CASSLGTDYGYTF. DNA of the CDR3: TGTGCCAGCAGCCTGGGGACAGACTATGGCTACACCTTC.

The chain combines TRBV3-1 (or the pseudogene TRBV3-2) with TRBJ2-1, with D maybe TRBD2 (5 bases). Germline loops: CDR1 LGHDT, CDR2 YNNKEL (reference sequence). This CDR3 is built from 15 residues. The V end was cut by 4 bases, the J end by 10 bases, with 20 bases between. CDR3 sequence: CASSPTYGESWEQFF. CDR3 nucleotide sequence: TGTGCCAGCAGCCCCACTTACGGGGAGAGTTGGGAGCAGTTCTTC.

The chain combines TRBV29-1 with TRBJ2-2; D not certain. V gave up 2 bases and J gave up 0 bases, with 7 bases separating them. The CDR3 has 14 residues. Germline loops: CDR1 SQVTM, CDR2 ANQGSEA. This CDR3 reads CSVERQANTGELFF. The CDR3 DNA is TGCAGCGTTGAACGGCAGGCGAACACCGGGGAGCTGTTTTTT.

The V call is TRBV19, the J call TRBJ2-5; 8 bases line up with TRBD1. Unmatched junction bases numbered 7, after V lost 1 base and J lost 3 bases. The CDR3 is 16 residues long. Germline V gene sequence: CDR1 LNHDA, CDR2 SQIVND (reference sequence). CDR3 nucleotide sequence: TGTGCCAGTAGTATAGTTTACGGACAGGGAAAAGAGACCCAGTACTTC. This translates into CASSIVYGQGKETQYF.

This clone occurred once. The chain recombines TRBV6-5 with TRBJ2-1; D unclear. Germline V lookup: CDR1 MNHEY, CDR2 SVGAGI. Trimming stripped 2 bases from V and 2 bases from J, with 10 bases between. This CDR3 has 15 amino acids. CDR3 in amino acids: CASSYRFVPYNEQFF. Written as DNA, the CDR3 is TGTGCCAGCAGTTACCGTTTTGTCCCCTACAATGAGCAGTTCTTC.

CDR3 in amino acids: CASRRDREWNQPQHF. The CDR3 DNA reads TGTGCCAGCAGGAGAGACAGGGAGTGGAATCAGCCCCAGCATTTT. This rearrangement joins TRBV6-5 to TRBJ1-5; 7 nucleotides line up with TRBD1. Germline assignment: CDR1 MNHEY and CDR2 SVGAGI. This CDR3 spans 15 amino acids. V lost 6 bases and J lost 4; bases outside the gene matches: 9.

This clone has just one count. The chain links TRBV19 to TRBJ1-5, with D unresolved. The CDR3 totals 13 residues. V gave up 3 bases and J gave up 6 bases, with 9 bases separating them. Germline V gives CDR1 LNHDA, CDR2 SQIVND (reference sequence). CDR3 nucleotides: TGTGCCAGTAGTATTCAGGAATTTCAGCCCCAGCATTTT. It translates to CASSIQEFQPQHF.

This chain uses TRBV18 with TRBJ2-5; D not certain. The CDR3 runs to 11 residues. In germline, CDR1 is KGHSH, CDR2 LQKENI. V gave up 4 bases and J gave up 3 bases, with 3 bases separating them. CDR3 in amino acids: CASSLEETQYF. The DNA for the CDR3 is TGTGCCAGCTCACTCGAAGAGACCCAGTACTTC.

This chain uses TRBV10-2 with TRBJ2-3; D gene ambiguous. In germline, CDR1 is WSHSY, CDR2 SAAADI. Trimming left V 7 bases short and J 4 bases short, with 15 bases between. CDR3 size: 14 residues. CDR3 residues: CASTGAWAADTQYF. As DNA, the CDR3 is TGCGCCAGCACAGGCGCTTGGGCTGCAGATACGCAGTATTTT.

The chain has TRBV10-3 and TRBJ2-5; TRBD2 might be the D (6 bases). This CDR3 has 15 residues. From germline, CDR1 is ENHRY and CDR2 SYGVKD. V was shortened by 5 bases and J by 1 base, with 14 bases between the two germline ends. The CDR3 loop reads CAISSQPGLQETQYF. The CDR3 DNA is TGTGCCATCAGTTCTCAACCGGGACTCCAAGAGACCCAGTACTTC.

The genes are TRBV12-5 and TRBJ2-3; 10 bases are shared with TRBD2. The CDR3 covers 16 residues. With V trimmed by 4 bases and J by 2 bases, 6 bases remained unmatched. The germline V gene encodes CDR1 LGHNT and CDR2 FRNRAP. The CDR3 reads CASGSGTSAYTDTQYF. In DNA, the CDR3 is TGTGCTAGTGGTTCGGGGACTAGCGCGTACACAGATACGCAGTATTTT. The full variable domain, rest sourced from reference TRBV12-5 and TRBJ2-3, is DARVTQTPRHKVTEMGQEVTMRCQPILGHNTVFWYRQTMMQGLELLAYFRNRAPLDDSGMPKDRFSAEMPDATLATLKIQPSEPRDSAVYFCASGSGTSAYTDTQYFGPGTRLTVL.

This chain connects TRBV21-1 to TRBJ2-1; the table's D call, TRBD2, has no DNA check behind it. TRBV21-1 is listed as a pseudogene. The CDR3 extends over 21 amino acids. CDR3 DNA sequence: TGTGCCAGCAGCAAAGGGAGGGTGGGACTAGCGGAAACCTTCTCCTACAATGAGCAGTTCTTC. It translates to CASSKGRVGLAETFSYNEQFF.

The gene calls are TRBV5-1 and TRBJ1-4; possibly TRBD1 for D (6 bases). Trimming stripped 0 bases from V and 4 bases from J, with 10 bases between. Per the germline V gene, CDR1 is SGHRS and CDR2 is YFSETQ. The CDR3 has 15 residues. Here the CDR3 reads CASSLVAGDNEKLFF. As DNA, the CDR3 is TGCGCCAGCAGCTTGGTGGCAGGGGATAATGAAAAACTGTTTTTT.

This clone was seen just once. The rearrangement links TRBV12-5 to TRBJ2-1; D is undetermined. Per the germline V gene, CDR1 is LGHNT and CDR2 is FRNRAP. Trimming took off 6 bases at V and 6 bases at J, with 15 bases between the two ends. This CDR3 has 14 amino acids. This CDR3 reads CASGPGGSGNEQFF. CDR3 nucleotide sequence: TGTGCTAGTGGACCTGGTGGATCGGGCAATGAGCAGTTCTTC.

This clone has only one observation. V is TRBV7-9 and J is TRBJ2-7; possibly TRBD2 for D (6 bases). The length of the CDR3 is 14 residues. Germline CDR1 reads SEHNR; CDR2 reads FQNEAQ (reference sequence). V was pared by 1 base and J by 5 bases, with 12 bases between. The CDR3 coding sequence is TGTGCCAGCAGCTTAGTCGGTTCGGGGGACGAGCAGTACTTC. This translates into CASSLVGSGDEQYF.

This chain uses TRBV5-4 with TRBJ2-1, with 9 nucleotides matching TRBD2. The CDR3 is made up of 16 amino acids. V shed 6 bases, J shed 6 bases, and the junction held 13 bases outside the gene matches. Per the germline V gene, CDR1 is SGHNT and CDR2 is YYREEE (reference sequence). This CDR3 is CASTRDGAGGPNEQFF. DNA of the CDR3: TGTGCCAGCACCCGGGATGGGGCGGGGGGGCCCAATGAGCAGTTCTTC.

The DNA for the CDR3 is TGTGCCAGCAGCGCAGGGATTCGCAATCAGCCCCAGCATTTT. Translation: CASSAGIRNQPQHF. The chain combines TRBV7-8 with TRBJ1-5; tentative D call: TRBD1 (5 bases). The V and J ends lost 5 bases and 2 bases respectively, with 10 bases between them. CDR3 size: 14 residues. From germline, CDR1 is SGHVS and CDR2 FQNEAQ.

CDR3 residues: CSVEREDGYTF. The CDR3 DNA sequence: TGCAGCGTTGAGAGGGAAGATGGCTACACCTTC. The genes are TRBV29-1 and TRBJ1-2; D uncertain. CDR1 is SQVTM and CDR2 is ANQGSEA in the germline V gene. This CDR3 has 11 amino acids. Trimming stripped 3 bases from V and 6 bases from J, with 8 bases between.

This chain's CDR3 is CASSHGSTNYGYTF. The CDR3 DNA reads TGCGCCAGCAGCCACGGGTCCACTAACTATGGCTACACCTTC. V usage is TRBV5-1 and J usage is TRBJ1-2; D gene uncertain. CDR1 and CDR2 from the germline V gene are SGHRS and YFSETQ. The germline V and J ends were trimmed by 4 bases and 0 bases, with 10 bases remaining between them. This CDR3 comprises 14 residues.

This clone was counted between two and nine times. The gene calls are TRBV11-3 and TRBJ2-1, with TRBD1 matching 7 bases. Germline V lookup: CDR1 SGHNT, CDR2 YENEEA. The CDR3 covers 14 residues. Trimming removed 1 base from V and 4 bases from J; junction bases left unmatched: 1. CDR3 in amino acids: CASSLVGQYNEQFF. Here the CDR3 DNA reads TGTGCCAGCAGCTTAGTGGGACAGTACAATGAGCAGTTCTTC.

The chain combines TRBV19 with TRBJ1-5; 7 nucleotides match TRBD1. CDR1 and CDR2 from the germline V gene are LNHDA and SQIVND (reference sequence). This CDR3 is 12 amino acids long. V trimming: 5 bases; J trimming: 7 bases; junction bases outside the gene matches: 2. CDR3 residues: CASSDRAQPQHF. CDR3 sequence (DNA): TGTGCCAGTAGTGACAGGGCACAGCCCCAGCATTTT. The variable domain in full, with the rest retrieved from reference TRBV19 and TRBJ1-5, is DGGITQSPKYLFRKEGQNVTLSCEQNLNHDAMYWYRQDPGQGLRLIYYSQIVNDFQKGDIAEGYSVSREKKESFPLTVTSAQKNPTAFYLCASSDRAQPQHFGDGTRLSIL.

This chain joins TRBV15 and TRBJ1-6; the match to TRBD1 covers 9 bases. The trim removed 3 bases at V and 0 bases at J, leaving 12 bases unmatched. Germline V gene lookup returns CDR1 LNHNV and CDR2 YYDKDF (reference sequence). CDR3 length: 20 residues. CDR3 residues: CATSRGDRDRVSSYNSPLHF. For the CDR3, the DNA is TGTGCCACCAGCAGGGGGGACCGGGACAGGGTTAGCTCCTATAATTCACCCCTCCACTTT.

The rearrangement joins TRBV10-3 to TRBJ2-7; 8 bases are shared with TRBD1. Germline V gene lookup returns CDR1 ENHRY and CDR2 SYGVKD. This CDR3 is 14 amino acids long. The V and J ends lost 4 bases and 4 bases, in that order; junction bases with no gene match: 6. DNA for the CDR3: TGTGCCATCAGTGCGGGTGGACAGGGATACGAGCAGTACTTC. Its translation: CAISAGGQGYEQYF.